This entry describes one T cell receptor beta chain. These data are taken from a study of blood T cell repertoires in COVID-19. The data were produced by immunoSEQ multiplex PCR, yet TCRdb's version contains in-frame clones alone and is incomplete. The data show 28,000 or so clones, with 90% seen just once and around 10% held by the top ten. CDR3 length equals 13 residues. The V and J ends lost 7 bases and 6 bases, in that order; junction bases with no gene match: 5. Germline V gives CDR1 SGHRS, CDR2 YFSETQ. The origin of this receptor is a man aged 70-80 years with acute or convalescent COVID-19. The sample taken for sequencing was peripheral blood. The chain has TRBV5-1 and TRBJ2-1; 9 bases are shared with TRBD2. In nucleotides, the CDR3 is TGCGCCAGCTCGGGACTAGCAGGCAATGAGCAGTTCTTC. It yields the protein CASSGLAGNEQFF.